This T cell receptor beta chain emerged from a study of shared clonotypes between healthy human individuals. Naive CD8 cells, CD45RO-negative and positively selected for CCR7, excluded terminally differentiated effector memory CD45RA+ cells. The protocol was immunoSEQ multiplex PCR, while the TCRdb copy is restricted to in-frame clones and leaves out a portion. This table has over 2 million clones, approximately 94% appearing once. The material sequenced was naive CD8+ T cells sorted from blood. The receptor's source is a man aged 18 to 29 in good health.

CDR3 DNA: TGCGCCAGCAGCCCCACGGGACAGGGTTTAGATAGCAATCAGCCCCAGCATTTT. Encoded protein: CASSPTGQGLDSNQPQHF. The rearrangement uses TRBV4-1 and TRBJ1-5, with 9 bases fitting TRBD1. The CDR3 length is 18 residues. The germline V gene has CDR1 MGHRA and CDR2 YSYEKL. V was clipped by 4 bases and J by 0 bases; unmatched bases: 10.